This T cell receptor (beta chain) was retrieved from a study of T cells in Graves' hyperthyroidism and ophthalmopathy. Across the whole study: Staff took peripheral blood when the initial diagnosis was made, before any treatment began.

Amplification of TCR beta CDR3 regions used RNA as the template. The HTBI primer set served for first-round RT-PCR of the TCR CDR3. A single record per CDR3 protein comes from TCRdb applying MiXCR to the multiplex PCR reads. The profile covers 400,000 to 500,000 distinct CDR3 sequences, with approximately 14% appearing a single time and under 15% taken by the ten largest. Deletions cut 5 bases from V and 2 bases from J, with 17 bases between. CDR3 length: 16 amino acids. Germline V gene sequence: CDR1 SGHAT, CDR2 FQNNGV. This clonotype was found many times. Patients affected by ophthalmopathy presented a Clinical Activity Score of at least 3, a NOSPECS grade of at least 4, and disease duration below 3 months.

Sequenced input: blood. The clonotype originates from a man younger than 35 with Graves' ophthalmopathy. The chain joins TRBV11-2 to TRBJ2-3, with D possibly being TRBD1 or TRBD2 (6 bases each). CDR3 sequence reads: CASSLNGGATTDTQYF. In DNA form, the CDR3 reads TGTGCCAGCAGCCTGAACGGGGGCGCCACCACAGATACGCAGTATTTT.